The subject of this entry is one TCR beta chain. Its antigen is undetermined. The record originates from a study of cytomegalovirus exposure and HLA in healthy donors. General study points: Later on, a genetic analysis was performed. It linked a missense variant in DCLRE1C with V- and J-gene trimming of TCR beta. Donors belonging to an Asian-associated ancestry cluster reportedly showed fewer N-insertions in productive TCRs than the roughly 670-donor mean, according to what a later analysis found.

V shed 3 bases, J shed 7 bases, and the junction held 5 bases outside the gene matches. Germline CDR1 SQVTM, CDR2 ANQGSEA. This CDR3 is 13 amino acids long. It was with 60 Vbeta and 13 Jbeta primers that the PCR ran. This table comes from immunoSEQ multiplex PCR, and its TCRdb copy is limited to in-frame clones, with some not included. The data hold roughly 110,000 clones, with about two thirds observed a single time. Source material: PBMCs. This chain joins TRBV29-1 and TRBJ1-5; 8 bases align to TRBD1. This clonotype originated in a man in his thirties or forties in good health and CMV-seropositive. CDR3 sequence (DNA): TGCAGCGTTGACGAGGGGACAGGCCAGCCCCAGCATTTT. It encodes CSVDEGTGQPQHF. The entire variable domain, with the rest obtained from reference TRBV29-1 and TRBJ1-5, is as follows: SAVISQKPSRDICQRGTSLTIQCQVDSQVTMMFWYRQQPGQSLTLIATANQGSEATYESGFVIDKFPISRPNLTFSTLTVSNMSPEDSSIYLCSVDEGTGQPQHFGDGTRLSIL.